The source of this TCR beta chain is a study of cytomegalovirus exposure and HLA in healthy donors. Study-wide findings and caveats: Associated with HLA alleles at 0.05 false discovery rate in a later analysis were some 18,000 TCR beta sequences. Rare TCR sequences predominated, though certain public TCRs were found in many donors.

A multiplex PCR was run with 60 Vbeta primers and 13 Jbeta primers. Assay: immunoSEQ multiplex PCR; the TCRdb copy retains only in-frame clones and omits some. This sample's clone table lists under 130,000 clones. On this clone: The antigen is undetermined.

The V segment lost 4 bases and the J segment 3 bases; nucleotides outside the gene matches: 7. The CDR3 runs 14 residues. Germline lookup yields CDR1 GTSNPN and CDR2 SVGIG (reference sequence). The chain couples TRBV30 to TRBJ1-2; TRBD1 matches 8 bases. Sequencing was performed on PBMCs. The receptor's source is a middle-aged man in good health and CMV-seronegative. The CDR3 nucleotides read TGTGCCTGGACCTCAATGACAGGGGACTATGGCTACACCTTC. It specifies CAWTSMTGDYGYTF.